The 18 T cell receptor beta chains reported below all come from one sample, sequenced in a study of blood T cells in healthy people across ages. Sample-barcoded 5' priming and a J-beta primer mix drove a second PCR of about 6 to 12 cycles. Each CDR3 protein is one row after TCRdb ran MiXCR on the 5' RACE reads. The data contain 1.5 million to 1.8 million distinct CDR3 sequences, approximately 43% of them seen just once; the ten biggest clones take up around 4%. What was sequenced was blood. Receptors originate from a woman aged 18-29 years in good health.

In its sample, this clonotype was seen a few times. V gene TRBV27 combines with J gene TRBJ2-5; 10 nucleotides match TRBD2. The CDR3 extends over 16 amino acids. Germline V gene lookup returns CDR1 MNHEY and CDR2 SMNVEV (reference sequence). J lost 3 bases, V lost 8 bases, and 12 bases had no gene match. For the CDR3, the DNA is TGTGCCAGCTGCAAGCGGGGGGGCCGGTTTGAAGAGACCCAGTACTTC. Its protein product is CASCKRGGRFEETQYF.

The chain employs TRBV12-3 or TRBV12-4 and TRBJ1-5, with TRBD1 as a possible D gene (6 bases). CDR3 length: 14 residues. V lost 5 bases and J 3 bases, leaving 11 bases between the germline ends. The chain's CDR3 is CASSPQGNNQPQHF. DNA of the CDR3: TGTGCCAGCAGTCCACAGGGTAACAATCAGCCCCAGCATTTT.

V and J are TRBV6-2 or TRBV6-3 and TRBJ1-4; 7 bases map to TRBD1. Germline CDR1 and CDR2: MNHEY and SVGEGT. With 4 bases clipped from V and 4 bases from J, the junction kept 6 bases outside the gene matches. This CDR3 has 15 amino acids. CDR3 coding DNA: TGTGCCAGCAGTTTCAACCGGGACAGTAATGAAAAACTGTTTTTT. This sequence encodes CASSFNRDSNEKLFF.

The CDR3, as DNA: TGTGCCAGCAGCGCCCCCATCGGCAGCCTCACAGATACGCAGTATTTT. Translation: CASSAPIGSLTDTQYF. The chain couples TRBV7-2 to TRBJ2-3; D ambiguous. This CDR3 region has 16 residues. Germline assignment: CDR1 SGHTA and CDR2 FQGNSA. V lost 5 bases and J lost 2, with 17 bases in between.

The V gene is TRBV4-1, the J gene TRBJ2-7; 9 bases match TRBD2. From germline, CDR1 is MGHRA and CDR2 YSYEKL. The CDR3 length is 14 residues. The ends lost 1 base at V and 3 bases at J; junction bases unmatched: 1. For the CDR3, the DNA is TGCGCCAGCAGCCAAGTGACTAGCGGCTACGAGCAGTACTTC. This encodes CASSQVTSGYEQYF.

This sequence joins TRBV20-1 and TRBJ1-1; D gene ambiguous. CDR1 and CDR2 from the germline V gene are DFQATT and SNEGSKA (reference sequence). V dropped 3 bases and J dropped 4 bases, with 6 bases sitting between them. This CDR3 is built from 11 residues. For the CDR3, the DNA is TGCAGTGCTAGGCTGTTCACTGAAGCTTTCTTT. Its translation: CSARLFTEAFF.

V gene TRBV28 combines with J gene TRBJ2-1, with 8 positions matching TRBD2. The length of the CDR3 is 12 residues. V gave up 5 bases and J gave up 15 bases; unmatched junction bases: 9. Germline-derived CDR1 and CDR2 are MDHEN and SYDVKM. CDR3 region: CASSPGTSYSFF. As DNA, the CDR3 is TGTGCCAGCAGTCCTGGGACTAGTTATTCGTTCTTC. The whole variable domain, filled in from reference TRBV28 and TRBJ2-1, reads DVKVTQSSRYLVKRTGEKVFLECVQDMDHENMFWYRQDPGLGLRLIYFSYDVKMKEKGDIPEGYSVSREKKERFSLILESASTNQTSMYLCASSPGTSYSFFGPGTRLTVL.

V gene TRBV29-1 combines with J gene TRBJ2-7; 7 positions match TRBD1. Trimming took 1 base from V and 4 from J; bases not matched to a gene: 7. This CDR3 has 14 residues. Germline loops: CDR1 SQVTM, CDR2 ANQGSEA. CDR3 amino acids: CSVEVGQGEYEQYF. The DNA of the CDR3 is TGCAGCGTTGAAGTTGGTCAGGGGGAATACGAGCAGTACTTC.

Comment on this clonotype: A junction boundary mismatches the germline segment, possibly from a read error. This chain uses TRBV12-3 or TRBV12-4 with TRBJ1-1, with unresolved D. The CDR3 runs to 13 residues. CDR3 bases: TGTGCCTGCAGTTTTGCCGAGAACACTGAAGCTTTCTTT. Translation: CACSFAENTEAFF.

The chain employs TRBV20-1 and TRBJ1-1; 7 bases match TRBD1. Trimming removed 7 bases from V and 4 bases from J; junction bases left unmatched: 12. Germline CDR1 DFQATT, CDR2 SNEGSKA (reference sequence). The CDR3 length is 14 residues. The CDR3 coding sequence is TGCAGTGTTAGGAGAGCCGACAGGGTCACTGAAGCTTTCTTT. It specifies CSVRRADRVTEAFF.

V is TRBV6-4 and J is TRBJ2-1; perhaps D is TRBD1 or TRBD2 (5 bases each). Germline values: CDR1 MRHNA, CDR2 SNTAGT. V was pared by 2 bases and J by 0 bases, with 8 bases between. The CDR3 totals 15 residues. CDR3 region: CASSDERGSYNEQFF. DNA of the CDR3: TGTGCCAGCAGTGACGAGAGGGGCTCCTACAATGAGCAGTTCTTC.

This clonotype showed up just a few times. This rearrangement joins TRBV27 to TRBJ2-3; D is ambiguous. CDR1 and CDR2 from the germline V gene are MNHEY and SMNVEV (reference sequence). V was trimmed by 4 bases and J by 5 bases, leaving 10 bases between them. The CDR3 runs 13 residues. The CDR3 is CASSSMTGDTQYF. The DNA of the CDR3 is TGTGCCAGCAGTTCCATGACTGGAGATACGCAGTATTTT.

This clonotype came up a few times. This chain joins TRBV6-1 and TRBJ2-3; D not certain. The CDR3 extends over 12 amino acids. Germline CDR1 is MNHNS and CDR2 is SASEGT. The V end lost 2 bases, the J end lost 10 bases, and 10 bases lay between the germline ends. CDR3 sequence reads: CASSETGLSQYF. DNA for the CDR3: TGTGCCAGCAGTGAAACTGGGTTGTCGCAGTATTTT.

The V and J genes are TRBV20-1 and TRBJ2-7, with TRBD2 matching over 10 bases. TRBJ2-5 matches the DNA end more closely, so the J call is doubtful. The CDR3 length is 13 residues. The germline CDR1 and CDR2 sequences are DFQATT and SNEGSKA (reference sequence). The DNA of the CDR3 is TGCAGTGCCGTAGCGGGGGGTGAAGAGACCCAGTACTTC. It yields the protein CSAVAGGEETQYF.

The J gene is TRBJ1-2, the V gene TRBV27; D is unclear. There are 13 residues in the CDR3. The germline V and J ends were trimmed by 0 bases and 7 bases, with 9 bases remaining between them. Looked up from germline, CDR1 is MNHEY and CDR2 is SMNVEV (reference sequence). The CDR3 DNA sequence: TGTGCCAGCAGTTTATCGTCTGGTTTTGGCTACACCTTC. This gives the protein CASSLSSGFGYTF.

A note on this clonotype: A read error may produce the germline difference seen at one junction end. This chain joins TRBV5-1 and TRBJ1-4; maybe TRBD1 (5 bases). In germline, CDR1 is SGHRS, CDR2 YFSETQ. This CDR3 region has 16 residues. CDR3 DNA: TGCGCCAGCAGCCCTCTAGAGTCGGGGGAGGATGATAAACTGTTTTTT. Residues: CASSPLESGEDDKLFF.

The sample holds a few counts of this clonotype. This chain connects TRBV29-1 to TRBJ1-1; the D is unclear. V was pared by 4 bases and J by 0 bases, with 9 bases between. Germline-derived CDR1 and CDR2 are SQVTM and ANQGSEA. The CDR3 is 13 residues long. CDR3 DNA: TGCAGCGTTGGAAACCTACTGAACACTGAAGCTTTCTTT. It is translated as CSVGNLLNTEAFF.

V and J are TRBV6-2 or TRBV6-3 and TRBJ2-1; 10 nucleotides line up with TRBD2. The end of the DNA is better explained by TRBJ2-7, so the J call may be wrong. The CDR3 is 18 amino acids. Germline-derived CDR1 and CDR2 are MNHEY and SVGEGT. The CDR3 sequence: CASSYVSGRLSSYNEQYF. The CDR3 nucleotides are TGTGCCAGCAGTTACGTTAGCGGGAGGTTAAGCTCCTACAATGAGCAGTACTTC.